Detailed here is one T cell receptor beta chain. The table lists this clonotype with many counts. What antigen it recognizes has not been identified. No base quality values were provided; no much bigger clone lies one nucleotide off. This specimen belongs to a study of T cells after yellow fever vaccination (dated by TCRdb to about 2019). With respect to the entire study: Libraries from fractions with low cell numbers were prepared with the SMART-Seq v4 Ultra Low Input RNA kit. Bulk TCR alpha and beta repertoires were sequenced longitudinally to track T-cell clones before and after primary and booster YFV17D yellow fever vaccination. The cohort comprised two healthy male donors, one aged 18 to 29 and one aged 30 to 39 years. Blood was collected at multiple timepoints before and after primary and secondary immunization, and bulk PBMC replicates and cell subsets were isolated.

The sample's treatment or condition label, decoded: live attenuated yellow fever vaccine strain. At each blood-draw timepoint, two biological replicates of bulk PBMCs were collected. PBMCs were isolated from peripheral blood using a standard Ficoll-Paque protocol. TriZol was used to extract RNA from bulk PBMCs, from CD4 and CD8 fractions, and from dextramer-positive and dextramer-negative fractions. TCR cDNA was synthesized by 5'RACE template switching, which introduced a universal primer site and unique molecular identifiers. Priming for cDNA synthesis came from both the TCR alpha and TCR beta constant segments. Libraries were amplified in two PCR steps, with sample barcodes and sequencing adapters added in the second step. Sequencing of the libraries was done on either Illumina HiSeq 2500 (2x100 bp) or NovaSeq (2x150 bp). As for the authors' bioinformatics: MIGEC handled demultiplexing of reads and collapsing into UMI consensus sequences, while MiXCR performed V(D)J alignment. Vaccine-responding clonotypes were defined with edgeR using replicate PBMC samples, requiring FDR below 0.01 and a log2 fold change above 5 up to day 15. Each bulk clonotype was labeled CD4 or CD8 based on which sequenced repertoire, CD4 or CD8, contained the clonotype at higher abundance. TCRdb ran its own pipeline on the public reads, namely fastp trimming at Q25 and MiXCR clone calling, and kept in-frame beta chains. Rows are unified per CDR3 protein, each entry keeping the most common DNA and genes. The V and J calls follow TCRdb's processing rather than the paper's. This sample comprises 500,000 to 550,000 distinct CDR3 sequences, around a fifth of them detected only once. The top ten clonotypes cover 16% of the sample.

Overall results and qualifications from the work: Most clones expanded after primary vaccination were re-detected after the booster (about 95% of CD4 and around 88% of CD8), suggesting broad memory maintenance. A small fraction of clonotypes appeared in both the CD4 and CD8 compartments, likely as a result of convergent recombination. Because only a couple of donors were included in the study, the extent to which the findings can be generalized is limited. Compared with the primary T-cell response, the secondary T-cell response was weaker but faster, peaking on day 5 rather than day 15. Because abundant contaminating clonotypes from the bulk population could be contained in FACS-sorted repertoires, computational filtering was required.

V sheds 1 base and J sheds 1 base, leaving 11 bases between their ends. There are 15 amino acids in the CDR3, from cysteine to phenylalanine inclusive. Here the CDR3 DNA is all that survives: 45 bases in frame from base 1. According to the germline V gene, CDR1 reads SGHRS and CDR2 reads YFSETQ. The chain employs TRBV5-1 and TRBJ2-5; no confident D gene assignment can be made. The TCR comes from a man in his late teens or twenties who received the YFV17D yellow fever vaccine. Sequencing was performed on PBMCs, taken approximately 22 days after the first yellow fever vaccination. The CDR3 reads CASSLMLGGQETQYF. The DNA is TGCGCCAGCAGCTTGATGTTGGGTGGCCAAGAGACCCAGTACTTC.